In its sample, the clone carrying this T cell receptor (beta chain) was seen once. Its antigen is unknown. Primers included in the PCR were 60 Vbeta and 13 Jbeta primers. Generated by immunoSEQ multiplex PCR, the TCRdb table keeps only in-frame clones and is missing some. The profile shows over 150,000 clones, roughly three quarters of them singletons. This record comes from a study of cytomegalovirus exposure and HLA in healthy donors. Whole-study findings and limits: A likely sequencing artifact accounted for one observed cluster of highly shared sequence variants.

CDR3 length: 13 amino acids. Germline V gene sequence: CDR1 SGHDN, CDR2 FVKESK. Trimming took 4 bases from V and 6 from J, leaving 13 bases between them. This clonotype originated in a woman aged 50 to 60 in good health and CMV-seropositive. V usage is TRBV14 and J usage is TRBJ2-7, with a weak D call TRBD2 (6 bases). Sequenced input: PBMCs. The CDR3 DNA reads TGTGCCAGCAGCCGAGAACGGGGAGGCGAGCAGTACTTC. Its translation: CASSRERGGEQYF.